The source of this T cell receptor beta chain is a study of cytomegalovirus exposure and HLA in healthy donors (TCRdb year 2017). Study-level background: In an earlier analysis of some 610 of the donors, around 290 Gb of sequence data and 90 million to 130 million unique TCR beta sequences from roughly 180 million T cells were reported. An early release that covered about 600 HLA-typed donors contained approximately 300 gigabases of sequencing data and tens of millions of unique TCR sequences. The genetic ancestry cluster associated with self-reported Caucasian donors included about 81% of the 300 to 450 genotyped donors. The aim of the study was to test whether cataloging public T cell receptors could identify signatures of past pathogen exposure. Using immunosequencing, the study profiled T cell repertoires from about 650 subjects and related those repertoires to cytomegalovirus serostatus. Along with the roughly 700-subject first cohort, a separate validation cohort of over a hundred different subjects was used. To predict cytomegalovirus infection status, the study brought together high-throughput TCR immunosequencing, statistical association of individual TCRs with disease status, and machine learning. In a later analysis, previously published TCR beta repertoires from 600 to 850 donors were re-analyzed and high-resolution HLA genotyping was added so that TCR occurrence patterns could be studied. Rather than drawing on any new phenotypic data, the later analysis identified candidate immune exposures from TCR beta sequences and the way those sequences occurred across donors. An earlier analysis of fewer than 700 of the donors applied high-throughput TCR beta sequencing to assess whether each TCR beta V gene segment acted as functional or pseudogenic. Donor age, sex, ethnicity and CMV serostatus were compiled together with the repertoire data. A later genetic analysis took genome-wide SNP genotypes for about 55% of the roughly 670 donors and used that subset as a discovery cohort. All discovery cohort repertoires had been generated using a single sequencing platform. Class I and class II HLA loci were covered by the typing at four-digit resolution. Typing coverage differed by locus: A, B, C, DRB1 and DQB1 were typed in roughly 620-640 donors, DQA1 in about 550, DPA1 in over 600, and DPB1 in around 440. Five DR-DQ haplotypes were handled as single units for association and clustering because linkage in the cohort was strong. Among almost 400 genotyped donors of the cohort, an average of roughly 240,000 unique TCR beta nucleotide sequences were sequenced per donor, 15% to 20% of them non-productive.

CDR1 SGHRS and CDR2 YFSETQ were looked up in the germline V gene. Relative to germline, V is 0 bases shorter and J is 7 bases shorter, with 19 bases between their ends. From the cysteine up to the phenylalanine, the CDR3 has a length of 17 residues. This entry keeps only the CDR3 DNA: 51 bases, framed from base 1. The cohort was made up of 650 to 700 healthy bone marrow donors. At the time of sampling, every cohort member was nominally healthy, though immune exposures that went unrecorded were likely present. The donor tested CMV seropositive and was one of the 289 seropositive cohort members. A peripheral blood sample was provided by each donor, and peripheral blood mononuclear cells were used for TCR beta sequencing. Genomic DNA was extracted from the blood cell samples with the Qiagen DNeasy Blood Extraction Kit. Comment on this clone: This clone's antigen is unknown. No clone much larger than this one lies a single base away; base qualities are absent.

Here is what the overall study found, with its caveats: Because counts were too low, some 17 rarely observed V segments, including chromosome 9 orphons, were excluded from the earlier analysis of around 590 of the donors. For the cohort, immune exposure information was limited to CMV serostatus. Some IMGT-functional V segments, including TRBV6-2 and TRBV6-3, could not be told apart with the 87-base-pair reads, so those segments were excluded. Assigning TCR associations to individual alleles was difficult when HLA alleles, especially DR and DQ, strongly co-occurred. Most TCR sequences were seen in very few donors, while some public TCRs were found in many individuals. Correlated functional status among segregating V segments might be attributable to linkage disequilibrium, but an unknown experimental factor could not be ruled out. Compared with the 666-donor mean, donors in an Asian-associated ancestry cluster had fewer N-insertions in productive TCRs, according to a later genetic analysis. The classifier was reported to diagnose cytomegalovirus status with high specificity and sensitivity in both the original cohort and the validation cohort. A later genetic analysis associated a missense DCLRE1C variant with V-gene and J-gene trimming of TCR beta chains, and an independent cohort replicated the association. A later analysis reported that several top co-occurrence clusters appeared linked to parvovirus B19, influenza, CMV and Epstein-Barr virus. The study gave a list of 150 to 200 TCR beta chains associated with cytomegalovirus. The presence/absence analyses assumed that sequencing depth was roughly uniform across donors, and that assumption may not be true. In vitro tests confirmed that a few of the cytomegalovirus-associated TCR beta chains recognize cytomegalovirus antigens. A later analysis found that most CMV-associated TCR beta chains appeared HLA-restricted, with HLA associations seemingly driven largely by CMV exposure. In this cohort, only TCR beta chains were sequenced, and detectable features were limited by the absence of alpha or paired-chain data. A cluster of highly shared sequence variants was judged likely to be a technical artifact of the sequencing pipeline. In a later analysis, around 17,000 TCR beta sequences were associated with specific HLA alleles at a false discovery rate of 0.05. Because HLA typing was missing for some donors at each locus, association tests included only the typed subset. A further reported finding was that TCR beta sequences accurately predicted the HLA-A and HLA-B alleles for most subjects in the first cohort. A later analysis found that HLA-associated TCR beta chains were more clonally expanded and had lower generation probabilities than equally common non-associated chains. The authors suggested that the approach could potentially be extended to other disease states and immunological phenotypes. A later analysis found that TCR association rates varied across HLA loci, with DRB1 alleles showing the most associated TCRs and HLA-C alleles the fewest. An earlier analysis of around 500 of the donors showed that most TCR beta V segments appeared in productive rearrangements either about 87% or about 30% of the time, which broadly matched IMGT annotations.

Libraries were built with the immunoSEQ multiplex PCR assay. For the multiplex PCR, a mixture combining 60 forward primers for TCR Vbeta segments and 13 reverse primers for TCR Jbeta segments was used. Amplification of the CDR3 region of rearranged TCR beta genes was performed with a multiplex PCR assay on genomic DNA. The Illumina HiSeq System was used to sequence the amplified TCR beta libraries as 87-base-pair reads. The authors' analysis ran thus. A later analysis counted approximately 76 million unique TCR beta chains across the approximately 700 repertoires, and 9.5 million to 11 million of these chains were shared by at least two donors. Raw reads were error-corrected and collapsed into unique sequences with a nearest-neighbor algorithm that merged closely related sequences to remove PCR and sequencing errors. To assign V, D and J gene segments, CDR3 sequences were aligned to IMGT reference sequences. For a sequence to be retained, a match of at least six nucleotides to both a V gene segment and a J gene segment was required. Rearrangements were called productive when the CDR3 lacked stop codons and stayed in frame with V and J; all others were non-productive. Following IMGT convention, CDR3 was defined as the stretch from the second conserved V-encoded cysteine to the conserved J-encoded phenylalanine. The earlier analysis of about 610 of the donors excluded any sequence lacking an unambiguous match to a single V gene segment. An earlier analysis of almost 600 of the donors classified V segments as functional when productive rearrangements were above 56.7% and as segregating when the standard deviation between donors was above 5%. A statistical classification framework was built to diagnose cytomegalovirus status from the catalog of TCR beta chain sequences. In a later analysis, TCR nucleotide sequences were compared against IMGT/GENE-DB human TR gene sequences so that V and J genes could be assigned. In a later analysis, CDR3 sequences and most-parsimonious VDJ recombination scenarios were assigned using the TCRdist pipeline. In a later analysis, every TCR beta chain was defined by the combination of its CDR3 amino acid sequence and its V-gene family, and reads without a unique V-gene family were dropped. A later analysis removed 450 to 600 highly shared, low-generation-probability nucleotide sequences to deal with suspected cross-contamination and a sequencing artifact. In a later analysis, a clonal expansion index was calculated for each public chain from normalized within-repertoire ranks of inferred template counts. Generation probabilities in a later analysis came from a VDJ recombination model fitted to out-of-frame rearrangements, and those results were checked against IGoR. In a later analysis, hypergeometric tests were used to score TCR-TCR, TCR-HLA and TCR-CMV co-occurrence, with a repertoire-size bias correction applied to TCR pairs. A later analysis estimated false discovery rates by permuting HLA or CMV assignments 20 times. In a later analysis, co-occurring TCRs were grouped using DBSCAN, and TCRdist sequence similarity was added for clustering within HLA-allele-positive subsets. Repertoires with fewer than 30,000 or more than 120,000 public chains, plus five repertoires with anomalous nucleotide sharing, were excluded from co-occurrence clustering. TCRdb obtained this table from immuneACCESS and retained in-frame rearrangements with V and J assigned. These tables miss some clones; where compared with another copy, unresolved V genes account for less than half of the shortfall, and the remainder is unexplained. V, J and clone size reflect that table, while D and trimming were determined from the DNA. Counted in this sample were over 150,000 clones; more than 80% of them appeared once. Approximately 7% of the sample belongs to the ten largest clones.

The material sequenced was PBMCs. The chain is assembled from TRBV5-1 and TRBJ1-4, and possibly TRBD1, on 5 matching bases. The TCR was taken from a woman aged 25 to 45 in good health and CMV-seropositive. The CDR3 region has the sequence CASSLDNIGTGVEKLFF. The bases are TGCGCCAGCAGCTTGGATAATATTGGGACTGGCGTTGAAAAACTGTTTTTT. When the CDR3 is completed using the reference TRBV5-1 and TRBJ1-4 genes on either side, the full variable domain is KAGVTQTPRYLIKTRGQQVTLSCSPISGHRSVSWYQQTPGQGLQFLFEYFSETQRNKGNFPGRFSGRQFSNSRSEMNVSTLELGDSALYLCASSLDNIGTGVEKLFFGSGTQLSVL.